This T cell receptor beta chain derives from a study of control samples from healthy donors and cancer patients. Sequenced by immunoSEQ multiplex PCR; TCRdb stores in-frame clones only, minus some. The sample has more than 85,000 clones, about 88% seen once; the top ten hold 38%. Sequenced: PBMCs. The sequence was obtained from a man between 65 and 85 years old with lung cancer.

The CDR3 DNA sequence: TGTGCCAGCAGCTTAGGACTCGGGGGGAGCACTGAAGCTTTCTTT. Encoded protein: CASSLGLGGSTEAFF. The chain links TRBV7-9 to TRBJ1-1; D might be TRBD1 (5 bases). The CDR3 contains 15 residues. Trimming cost V 1 base and J 4 bases, with 13 bases left between them. Germline CDR1 and CDR2: SEHNR and FQNEAQ (reference sequence).